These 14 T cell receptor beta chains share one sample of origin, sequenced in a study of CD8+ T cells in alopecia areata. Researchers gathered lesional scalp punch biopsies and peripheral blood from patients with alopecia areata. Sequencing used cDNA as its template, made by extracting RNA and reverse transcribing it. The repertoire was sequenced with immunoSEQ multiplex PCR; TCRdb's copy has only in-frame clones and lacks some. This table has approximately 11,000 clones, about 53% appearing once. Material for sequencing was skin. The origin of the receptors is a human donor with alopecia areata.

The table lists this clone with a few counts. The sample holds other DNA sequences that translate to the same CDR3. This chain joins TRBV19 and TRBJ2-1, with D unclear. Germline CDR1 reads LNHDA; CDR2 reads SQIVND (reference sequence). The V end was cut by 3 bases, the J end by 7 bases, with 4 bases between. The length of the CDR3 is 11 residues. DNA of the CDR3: TGTGCCAGTAGTATTAGGAATGAGCAGTTCTTC. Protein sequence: CASSIRNEQFF.

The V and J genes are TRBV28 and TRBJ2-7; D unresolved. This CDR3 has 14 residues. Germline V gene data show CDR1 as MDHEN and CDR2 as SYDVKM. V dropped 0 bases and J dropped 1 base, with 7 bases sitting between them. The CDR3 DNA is TGTGCCAGCAGTTTATGGGGTACTTCCTACGAGCAGTACTTC. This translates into CASSLWGTSYEQYF. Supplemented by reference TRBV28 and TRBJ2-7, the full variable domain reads DVKVTQSSRYLVKRTGEKVFLECVQDMDHENMFWYRQDPGLGLRLIYFSYDVKMKEKGDIPEGYSVSREKKERFSLILESASTNQTSMYLCASSLWGTSYEQYFGPGTRLTVT.

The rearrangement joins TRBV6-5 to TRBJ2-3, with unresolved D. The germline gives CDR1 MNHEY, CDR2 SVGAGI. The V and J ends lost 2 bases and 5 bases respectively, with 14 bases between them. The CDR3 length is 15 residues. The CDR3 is CASSYAANWGDTQYF. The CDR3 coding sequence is TGTGCCAGCAGTTACGCGGCAAACTGGGGAGATACGCAGTATTTT.

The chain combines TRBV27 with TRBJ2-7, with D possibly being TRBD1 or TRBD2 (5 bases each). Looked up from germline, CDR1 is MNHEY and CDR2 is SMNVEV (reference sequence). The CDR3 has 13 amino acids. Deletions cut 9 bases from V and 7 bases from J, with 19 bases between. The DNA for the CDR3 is TGTGCCAGTTTCCTACGGGACCCCCTGGAGCAGTACTTC. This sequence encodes CASFLRDPLEQYF.

In DNA form, the CDR3 reads TGTGCCAGCAGTTTAGTTGCCGGGCCCTCCTACGAGCAGTACTTC. It is translated as CASSLVAGPSYEQYF. The gene calls are TRBV27 and TRBJ2-7; D is unclear. Germline values: CDR1 MNHEY, CDR2 SMNVEV (reference sequence). The length of the CDR3 is 15 residues. Trimming stripped 2 bases from V and 0 bases from J, with 11 bases between.

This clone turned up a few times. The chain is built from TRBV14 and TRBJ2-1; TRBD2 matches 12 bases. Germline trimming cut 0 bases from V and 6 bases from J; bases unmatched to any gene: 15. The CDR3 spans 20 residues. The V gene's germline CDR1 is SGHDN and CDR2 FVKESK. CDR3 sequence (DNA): TGTGCCAGCAGCCAAGATTTTGACGCGCCTAGCGGGAGGGGCGGCAATGAGCAGTTCTTC. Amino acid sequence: CASSQDFDAPSGRGGNEQFF.

CDR3 bases: TGTGCCAGCAGCGCCCTGTCGGGGTGGGAGCAGTACTTC. Protein product: CASSALSGWEQYF. The V gene is TRBV7-2, the J gene TRBJ2-7; TRBD2 might be the D (5 bases). The CDR3 is 13 amino acids. The V and J ends lost 5 bases and 7 bases respectively, with 15 bases between them. Germline CDR1 is SGHTA and CDR2 is FQGNSA.

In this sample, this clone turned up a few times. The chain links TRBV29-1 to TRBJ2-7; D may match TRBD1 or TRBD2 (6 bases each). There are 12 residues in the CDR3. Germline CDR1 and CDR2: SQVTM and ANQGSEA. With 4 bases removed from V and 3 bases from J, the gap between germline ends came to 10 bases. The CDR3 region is CSVAGANYEQYF. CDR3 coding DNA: TGCAGCGTTGCGGGGGCGAACTACGAGCAGTACTTC.

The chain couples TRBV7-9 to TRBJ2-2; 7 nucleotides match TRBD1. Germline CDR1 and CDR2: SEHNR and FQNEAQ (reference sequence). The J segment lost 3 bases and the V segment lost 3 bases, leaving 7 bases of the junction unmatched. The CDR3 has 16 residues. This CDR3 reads CASSFLRQGHTGELFF. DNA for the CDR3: TGTGCCAGCAGCTTTCTGCGACAGGGCCACACCGGGGAGCTGTTTTTT.

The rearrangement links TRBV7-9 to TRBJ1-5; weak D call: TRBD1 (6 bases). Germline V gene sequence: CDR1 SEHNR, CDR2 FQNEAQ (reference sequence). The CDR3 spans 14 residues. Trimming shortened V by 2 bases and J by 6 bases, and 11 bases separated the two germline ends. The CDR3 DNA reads TGTGCCAGCAGCTTAACGACAGGAGCTCAGCCCCAGCATTTT. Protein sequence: CASSLTTGAQPQHF.

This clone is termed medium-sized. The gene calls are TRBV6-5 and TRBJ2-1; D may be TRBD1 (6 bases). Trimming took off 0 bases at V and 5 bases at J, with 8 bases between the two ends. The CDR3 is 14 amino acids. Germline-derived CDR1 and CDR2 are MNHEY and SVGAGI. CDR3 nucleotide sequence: TGTGCCAGCAGTTACTCGAACAGGGACAATGAGCAGTTCTTC. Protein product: CASSYSNRDNEQFF.

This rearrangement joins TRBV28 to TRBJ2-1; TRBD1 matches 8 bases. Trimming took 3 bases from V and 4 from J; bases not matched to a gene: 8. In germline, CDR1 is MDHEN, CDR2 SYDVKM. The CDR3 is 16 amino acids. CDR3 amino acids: CASSFAVGTGYNEQFF. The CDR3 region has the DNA TGTGCCAGCAGTTTCGCCGTCGGGACAGGTTACAATGAGCAGTTCTTC.

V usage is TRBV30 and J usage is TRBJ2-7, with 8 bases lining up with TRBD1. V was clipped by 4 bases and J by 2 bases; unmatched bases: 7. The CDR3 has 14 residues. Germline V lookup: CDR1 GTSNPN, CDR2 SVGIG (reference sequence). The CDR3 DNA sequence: TGTGCCTGGATCCCCAGGACAGGGCCCTACGAGCAGTACTTC. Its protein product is CAWIPRTGPYEQYF.

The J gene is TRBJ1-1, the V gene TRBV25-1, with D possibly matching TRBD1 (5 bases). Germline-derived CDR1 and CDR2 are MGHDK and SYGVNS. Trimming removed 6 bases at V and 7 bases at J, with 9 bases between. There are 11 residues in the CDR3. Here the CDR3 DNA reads TGTGCCAGCAGGGGGGGGGTTGAAGCTTTCTTT. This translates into CASRGGVEAFF.